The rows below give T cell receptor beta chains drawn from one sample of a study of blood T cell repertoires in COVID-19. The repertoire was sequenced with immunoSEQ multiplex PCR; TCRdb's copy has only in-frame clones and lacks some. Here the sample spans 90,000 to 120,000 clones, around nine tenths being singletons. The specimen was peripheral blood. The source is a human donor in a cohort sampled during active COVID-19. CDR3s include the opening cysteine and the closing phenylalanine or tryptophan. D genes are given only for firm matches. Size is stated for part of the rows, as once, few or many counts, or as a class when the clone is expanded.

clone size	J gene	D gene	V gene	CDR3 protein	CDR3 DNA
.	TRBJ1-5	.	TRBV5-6	CASSLTPGEGDNQPQHF	TGTGCCAGCAGCCTGACCCCGGGAGAAGGCGACAATCAGCCCCAGCATTTT
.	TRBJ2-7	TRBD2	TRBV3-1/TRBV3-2	CASSQAPGLAGTYEQYF	TGTGCCAGCAGCCAAGCGCCGGGACTAGCGGGAACCTACGAGCAGTACTTC
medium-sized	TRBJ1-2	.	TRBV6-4	CASSPGDRGWSGYTF	TGTGCCAGCAGCCCAGGGGATCGGGGATGGAGTGGCTACACCTTC
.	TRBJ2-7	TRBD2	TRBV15	CATSSLAGALPEQYF	TGTGCCACCAGCAGTTTAGCGGGAGCTCTTCCCGAGCAGTACTTC
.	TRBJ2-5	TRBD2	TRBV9	CASSVAAGAGETQYF	TGTGCCAGCAGCGTAGCTGCGGGAGCGGGGGAGACCCAGTACTTC
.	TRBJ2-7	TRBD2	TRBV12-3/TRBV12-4	CASSFGGGYEQYF	TGTGCCAGCAGTTTTGGGGGGGGATACGAGCAGTACTTC
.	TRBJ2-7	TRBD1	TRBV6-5	CASRGRDRGSYEQYF	TGTGCCAGCAGAGGCCGGGACAGGGGTTCCTACGAGCAGTACTTC
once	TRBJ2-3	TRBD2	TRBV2	CASRGPWREGDTQYF	TGTGCCAGCAGGGGCCCGTGGCGGGAGGGAGATACGCAGTATTTT
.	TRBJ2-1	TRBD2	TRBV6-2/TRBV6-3	CASSPLSLAGGRSEQFF	TGTGCCAGCAGTCCGCTCTCACTAGCGGGGGGGAGGAGTGAGCAGTTCTTC
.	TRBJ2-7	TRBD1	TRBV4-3	CASSQDHGTGATYEQYF	TGCGCCAGCAGCCAAGATCACGGGACAGGGGCCACCTACGAGCAGTACTTC
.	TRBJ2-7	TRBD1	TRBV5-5	CASHTGTASREQYF	TGTGCCAGCCACACAGGGACAGCCTCTAGGGAGCAGTACTTC
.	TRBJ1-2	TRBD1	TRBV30	CAWSNRDRGNYGYTF	TGTGCCTGGAGCAACCGGGACAGGGGTAACTATGGCTACACCTTC
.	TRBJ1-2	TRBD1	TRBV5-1	CASSLGQGGGYTF	TGCGCCAGCAGCTTGGGACAGGGGGGCGGCTACACCTTC
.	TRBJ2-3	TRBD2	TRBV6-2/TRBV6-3	CASSYGSGVWTDTQYF	TGTGCCAGCAGTTACGGTAGCGGGGTTTGGACAGATACGCAGTATTTT
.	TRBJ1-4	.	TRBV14	CASGGGPNEKLFF	TGTGCCAGCGGGGGAGGGCCTAATGAAAAACTGTTTTTT
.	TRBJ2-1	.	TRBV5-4	CASSQSLSNEQFF	TGTGCCAGCAGCCAGTCTCTCTCTAATGAGCAGTTCTTC
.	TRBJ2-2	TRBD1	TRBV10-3	CAMGDRANTGELFF	TGTGCCATGGGAGACAGGGCGAACACCGGGGAGCTGTTTTTT
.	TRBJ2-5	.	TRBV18	CASSPKAGQETQYF	TGTGCCAGCTCACCAAAGGCGGGTCAAGAGACCCAGTACTTC
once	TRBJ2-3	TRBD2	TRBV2	CASSVLAGVTDTQYF	TGTGCCAGCAGCGTACTAGCGGGGGTCACAGATACGCAGTATTTT
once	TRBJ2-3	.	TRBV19	CASSRLATDTQYF	TGTGCCAGTAGTCGGCTAGCTACAGATACGCAGTATTTT
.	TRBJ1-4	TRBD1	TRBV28	CASRTGGREKLFF	TGTGCCTCGAGGACAGGGGGGCGTGAAAAACTGTTTTTT
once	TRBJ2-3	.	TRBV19	CASRSGLAITDTQYF	TGTGCCAGTAGATCTGGCCTAGCTATCACAGATACGCAGTATTTT
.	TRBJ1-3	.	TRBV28	CASSFRGAGNTIYF	TGTGCCAGCAGTTTTCGGGGGGCTGGAAACACCATATATTTT
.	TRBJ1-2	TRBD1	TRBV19	CASSIDRGSRGYTF	TGTGCCAGTAGTATTGACAGGGGAAGTCGTGGCTACACCTTC
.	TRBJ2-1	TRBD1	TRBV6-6	CASNLQGLGVNEQFF	TGTGCCAGCAACCTACAGGGGCTCGGCGTCAATGAGCAGTTCTTC
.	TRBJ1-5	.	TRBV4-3	CASSQAWQGNQPQHF	TGCGCCAGCAGCCAAGCTTGGCAGGGCAATCAGCCCCAGCATTTT
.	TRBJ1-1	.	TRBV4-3	CASSQELGNTEAFF	TGCGCCAGCAGCCAAGAACTAGGGAACACTGAAGCTTTCTTT
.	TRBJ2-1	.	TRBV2	CASSDLIWGVYGEQFF	TGTGCCAGCAGTGACCTTATCTGGGGGGTCTATGGGGAGCAGTTCTTC
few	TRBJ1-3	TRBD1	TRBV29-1	CSGKTGGRNTIYF	TGCAGCGGAAAGACAGGGGGGAGAAACACCATATATTTT
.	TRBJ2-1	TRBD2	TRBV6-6	CASSPSLGAGGPNEQFF	TGTGCCAGCAGTCCATCCCTTGGGGCGGGAGGGCCCAATGAGCAGTTCTTC
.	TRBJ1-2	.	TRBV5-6	CASSRRTEGYGYTF	TGTGCCAGCAGCCGCAGGACAGAAGGCTATGGCTACACCTTC
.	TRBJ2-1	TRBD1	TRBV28	CATRRGQVDNEQFF	TGTGCCACACGCAGGGGGCAGGTAGACAATGAGCAGTTCTTC
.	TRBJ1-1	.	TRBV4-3	CASSQPYEGVGEAFF	TGCGCCAGCAGCCAGCCCTATGAGGGGGTCGGTGAAGCTTTCTTT
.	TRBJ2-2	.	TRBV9	CASIGGGDTGELFF	TGTGCCAGCATCGGTGGAGGAGACACCGGGGAGCTGTTTTTT
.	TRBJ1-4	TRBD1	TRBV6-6	CASSYGQGGEKLFF	TGTGCCAGCAGTTACGGGCAGGGGGGTGAAAAACTGTTTTTT
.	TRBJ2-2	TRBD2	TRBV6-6	CASSYSFSGTSGELFF	TGTGCCAGCAGTTACTCTTTTAGCGGGACTTCCGGGGAGCTGTTTTTT
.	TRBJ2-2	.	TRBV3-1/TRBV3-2	CASSPNTGELFF	TGTGCCAGCAGTCCAAACACCGGGGAGCTGTTTTTT
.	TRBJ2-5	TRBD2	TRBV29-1	CSVDGGAFLSQYF	TGCAGCGTTGACGGGGGGGCCTTTCTGTCCCAGTACTTC
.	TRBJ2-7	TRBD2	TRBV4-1	CASSQASGVAGSVLMYEQYF	TGCGCCAGCAGCCAAGCATCGGGAGTAGCGGGATCCGTCCTCATGTACGAGCAGTACTTC
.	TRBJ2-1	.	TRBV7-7	CASSLTPSTEQFF	TGTGCCAGCAGCTTGACTCCCAGCACCGAGCAGTTCTTC
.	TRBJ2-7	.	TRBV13	CASSLRGPGGEQYF	TGTGCCAGCAGCTTAAGGGGACCAGGGGGGGAGCAGTACTTC
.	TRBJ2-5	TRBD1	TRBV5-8	CASSLARDRGLEETQYF	TGTGCCAGCAGCTTGGCCCGAGACAGGGGGCTCGAAGAGACCCAGTACTTC
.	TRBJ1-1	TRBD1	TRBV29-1	CSAAGTGVPRRGMTEAFF	TGCAGCGCTGCCGGGACAGGGGTCCCCCGTCGGGGAATGACTGAAGCTTTCTTT
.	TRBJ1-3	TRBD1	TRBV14	CASSAPGTGPSGNTIYF	TGTGCCAGCAGCGCGCCGGGGACAGGGCCCTCTGGAAACACCATATATTTT
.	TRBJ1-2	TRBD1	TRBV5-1	CASSAPTGQGGGGYTF	TGCGCCAGCAGCGCCCCGACGGGTCAGGGGGGCGGCGGCTACACCTTC
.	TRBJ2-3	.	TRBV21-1	CASTSSPADTQYF	TGTGCCAGCACTAGTTCCCCCGCAGATACGCAGTATTTT
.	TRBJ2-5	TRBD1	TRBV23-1	CASSQSGGTASGNQETQYF	TGCGCCAGCAGTCAATCTGGTGGGACAGCAAGTGGTAACCAAGAGACCCAGTACTTC
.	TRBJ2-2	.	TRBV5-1	CASSTGHSGELFF	TGCGCCAGCAGCACCGGACATAGCGGGGAGCTGTTTTTT
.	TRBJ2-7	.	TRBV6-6	CASSSLQGIEQYF	TGTGCCAGCAGTTCCCTCCAGGGTATCGAGCAGTACTTC